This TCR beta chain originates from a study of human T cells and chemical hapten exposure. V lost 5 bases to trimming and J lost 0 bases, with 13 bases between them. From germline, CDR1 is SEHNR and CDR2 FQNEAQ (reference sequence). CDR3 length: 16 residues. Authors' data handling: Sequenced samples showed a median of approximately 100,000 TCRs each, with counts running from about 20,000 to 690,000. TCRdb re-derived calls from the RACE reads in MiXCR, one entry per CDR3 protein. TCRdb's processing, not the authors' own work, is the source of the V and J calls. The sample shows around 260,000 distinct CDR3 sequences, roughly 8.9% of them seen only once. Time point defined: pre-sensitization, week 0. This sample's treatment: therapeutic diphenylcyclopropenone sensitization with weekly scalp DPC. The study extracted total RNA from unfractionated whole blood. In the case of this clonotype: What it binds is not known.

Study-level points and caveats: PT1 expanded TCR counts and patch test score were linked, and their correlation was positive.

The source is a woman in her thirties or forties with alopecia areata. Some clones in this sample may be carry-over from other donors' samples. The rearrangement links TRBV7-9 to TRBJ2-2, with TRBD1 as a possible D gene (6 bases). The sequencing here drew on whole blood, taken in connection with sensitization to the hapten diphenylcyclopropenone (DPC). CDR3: CASSPQGSTNTGELFF. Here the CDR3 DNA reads TGTGCCAGCAGCCCCCAGGGGTCCACGAACACCGGGGAGCTGTTTTTT.